Below, 22 T cell receptor beta chains from the same sample are listed, as sequenced in a study of CD8+ T cells in alopecia areata. In each case, RNA was isolated and then reverse transcribed into cDNA as the sequencing template. Profiling relied on immunoSEQ multiplex PCR, and the TCRdb table lists in-frame clones only, not all of them. The sample carries nearly 200,000 clones, nearly 60% recorded once. The treatment is: oral pan-JAK inhibitor, 5-10 mg twice daily. Here the sequenced sample was CD4+ T cells sorted from blood, taken at week 24, from a patient treated with tofacitinib. The receptor set was obtained from a human donor with alopecia areata.

The V call is TRBV4-2, the J call TRBJ2-7; 10 nucleotides align to TRBD1. The CDR3 is 16 residues long. J was trimmed by 5 bases and V by 2 bases; bases with no gene match: 9. Germline V lookup: CDR1 LGHNA, CDR2 YNFKEQ. The CDR3 sequence is CASSQQRSGQGNEQYF. The DNA of the CDR3 is TGTGCCAGCAGCCAACAAAGATCGGGACAGGGGAACGAGCAGTACTTC.

The genes are TRBV7-2 and TRBJ2-2; the D gene is possibly TRBD1 (6 bases). V lost 0 bases and J 7 bases, leaving 21 bases between the germline ends. The V gene's germline CDR1 is SGHTA and CDR2 FQGNSA. The CDR3 runs to 18 residues. The CDR3 is CASSLATGTSATGGELFF. The CDR3 DNA sequence: TGTGCCAGCAGCTTAGCAACCGGGACAAGCGCGACGGGCGGGGAGCTGTTTTTT.

In this sample, this clone turned up a few times. This chain links TRBV7-8 with TRBJ1-1, with D unclear. Trimming took off 4 bases at V and 6 bases at J, with 18 bases between the two ends. CDR1 and CDR2 from the germline V gene are SGHVS and FQNEAQ. This CDR3 contains 15 residues. DNA for the CDR3: TGTGCCAGCAGCTCGTCCCCTCTCGGGCTGGCTGAAGCTTTCTTT. Protein: CASSSSPLGLAEAFF.

The chain is built from TRBV6-6 and TRBJ2-7; possibly TRBD1 for D (6 bases). The CDR3 has 15 residues. The V gene's germline CDR1 is MNHNY and CDR2 SVGAGI (reference sequence). With 6 bases removed from V and 0 bases from J, the gap between germline ends came to 15 bases. The CDR3 DNA is TGTGCCAGCAGCCCCGGGACAACGAGCTCCTACGAGCAGTACTTC. This translates into CASSPGTTSSYEQYF.

This rearrangement joins TRBV2 to TRBJ1-4; possible D gene TRBD1, 6 bases. The CDR3 loop spans 14 amino acids. Germline V lookup: CDR1 SNHLY, CDR2 FYNNEI. The germline V and J ends were trimmed by 2 bases and 9 bases, with 13 bases remaining between them. CDR3 region: CASSERQGTKKLFF. Here the CDR3 DNA reads TGTGCCAGCAGTGAACGGCAGGGGACAAAAAAACTGTTTTTT.

The chain has TRBV10-3 and TRBJ2-1; 9 nucleotides align to TRBD2. The V gene end was trimmed by 10 bases and the J gene end by 1 base; junction bases not matched to a gene: 5. This CDR3 comprises 14 residues. CDR1 and CDR2 from the germline V gene are ENHRY and SYGVKD. The CDR3 here is CATTTSGSYNEQFF. CDR3 DNA: TGTGCCACTACTACTAGCGGGTCCTACAATGAGCAGTTCTTC.

V gene TRBV29-1 combines with J gene TRBJ1-2; TRBD1 is a possible D gene (6 bases). CDR1 SQVTM and CDR2 ANQGSEA come from the germline V gene. V lost 3 bases and J lost 3, with 14 bases in between. The CDR3 runs 14 residues. The CDR3 here is CSVEGRGLHYGYTF. The CDR3, as DNA: TGCAGCGTTGAGGGCAGGGGCCTTCACTATGGCTACACCTTC.

The CDR3 region is CASSQDPGGQYNEQFF. CDR3 bases: TGCGCCAGCAGCCAAGACCCCGGGGGACAGTACAATGAGCAGTTCTTC. This sequence joins TRBV4-1 and TRBJ2-1; the D gene is possibly TRBD1 (7 bases). V lost 0 bases and J 4 bases, leaving 13 bases between the germline ends. The CDR3 sequence is 16 residues long. CDR1 is MGHRA, CDR2 YSYEKL, per germline.

The gene calls are TRBV20-1 and TRBJ1-5; D is unclear. V lost 3 bases and J lost 7, with 7 bases in between. The CDR3 sequence is 11 residues long. Per the germline V gene, CDR1 is DFQATT and CDR2 is SNEGSKA (reference sequence). The CDR3 DNA reads as TGCAGTGCTAGTGTCGGGCAGCCCCAGCATTTT. Translating it yields CSASVGQPQHF.

V usage is TRBV30 and J usage is TRBJ2-1; 7 bases align to TRBD1. V was clipped by 1 base and J by 1 base; unmatched bases: 4. Germline values: CDR1 GTSNPN, CDR2 SVGIG (reference sequence). This CDR3 has 15 residues. In DNA, the CDR3 is TGTGCCTGGAGTGGAATCAGGGGGTCCTACAATGAGCAGTTCTTC. It specifies CAWSGIRGSYNEQFF.

The chain employs TRBV25-1 and TRBJ2-3; no definite D call. From germline, CDR1 is MGHDK and CDR2 SYGVNS. V was clipped by 0 bases and J by 4 bases, with 5 bases between them. CDR3 length: 13 amino acids. The CDR3 DNA sequence: TGTGCCAGCAGTGAATATTCCCCAGATACGCAGTATTTT. Translation: CASSEYSPDTQYF.

The chain has TRBV29-1 and TRBJ1-3, with TRBD1 matching 7 bases. V dropped 4 bases and J dropped 4; count of bases not matched to a gene: 7. Germline values: CDR1 SQVTM, CDR2 ANQGSEA. This CDR3 is built from 14 residues. This chain's CDR3 is CSVVGTVAGNTIYF. DNA for the CDR3: TGCAGCGTTGTGGGGACAGTTGCCGGAAACACCATATATTTT.

The chain links TRBV5-1 to TRBJ2-3; TRBD2 might be the D (6 bases). Trimming removed 2 bases from V and 2 bases from J, with 12 bases in between. The germline V gene encodes CDR1 SGHRS and CDR2 YFSETQ. The CDR3 runs 15 residues. The CDR3 DNA sequence: TGCGCCAGCAGCTTTCAGGGACTGGACACAGATACGCAGTATTTT. Its protein is CASSFQGLDTDTQYF.

V and J are TRBV5-6 and TRBJ2-3; D perhaps matches TRBD2 (5 bases). This CDR3 comprises 14 residues. V was trimmed by 2 bases and J by 0 bases, leaving 7 bases between them. In germline, CDR1 is SGHDT, CDR2 YYEEEE. The CDR3 reads CASSFPGSTDTQYF. As DNA, the CDR3 is TGTGCCAGCAGCTTTCCGGGGAGCACAGATACGCAGTATTTT.

The chain has TRBV2 and TRBJ1-5, with D possibly matching TRBD1 (5 bases). CDR3 length equals 15 residues. CDR1 is SNHLY, CDR2 FYNNEI, per germline. Trimming took off 5 bases at V and 0 bases at J, with 11 bases between the two ends. The chain's CDR3 is CASSSGTDSNQPQHF. Written as DNA, the CDR3 is TGTGCCAGCAGTTCCGGGACGGATAGCAATCAGCCCCAGCATTTT.

The chain is built from TRBV9 and TRBJ2-1; possibly TRBD1 for D (5 bases). The CDR3 sequence is 12 residues long. V was trimmed by 3 bases and J by 6 bases, leaving 7 bases between them. Germline V gene sequence: CDR1 SGDLS, CDR2 YYNGEE. CDR3 in DNA: TGTGCCAGCAGCGGGCAGGGCAATGAGCAGTTCTTC. Its translation: CASSGQGNEQFF.

The chain employs TRBV30 and TRBJ2-7; no clear D. Trimming shortened V by 4 bases and J by 3 bases, and 10 bases separated the two germline ends. This CDR3 region has 12 residues. Germline V gives CDR1 GTSNPN, CDR2 SVGIG (reference sequence). The CDR3 here is CAWTRGDYEQYF. The CDR3 DNA sequence: TGTGCCTGGACCCGCGGTGACTACGAGCAGTACTTC.

This clone came up a few times. The chain joins TRBV11-2 to TRBJ2-2; possibly TRBD2 for D (6 bases). Germline lookup yields CDR1 SGHAT and CDR2 FQNNGV. V was clipped by 6 bases and J by 5 bases, with 19 bases between them. The CDR3 totals 16 residues. The chain's CDR3 is CASSARRAGMTGELFF. The CDR3, as DNA: TGTGCCAGCAGTGCCCGGCGTGCGGGGATGACCGGGGAGCTGTTTTTT.

This sequence joins TRBV7-6 and TRBJ2-5, with 9 bases lining up with TRBD2. Germline-derived CDR1 and CDR2 are SGHVS and FNYEAQ. Trimming at V came to 0 bases and at J to 5 bases, leaving 7 bases not matched to a gene. CDR3 size: 16 residues. CDR3 sequence reads: CASSLALAGRWETQYF. In nucleotides, the CDR3 is TGTGCCAGCAGCTTAGCCCTAGCGGGACGCTGGGAGACCCAGTACTTC. Together with reference TRBV7-6 and TRBJ2-5, the CDR3 gives the full variable domain: GAGVSQSPRYKVTKRGQDVALRCDPISGHVSLYWYRQALGQGPEFLTYFNYEAQQDKSGLPNDRFSAERPEGSISTLTIQRTEQRDSAMYRCASSLALAGRWETQYFGPGTRLLVL.

The chain combines TRBV5-6 with TRBJ1-1; D is unclear. V lost 3 bases to trimming and J lost 12 bases, with 12 bases between them. The CDR3 consists of 11 residues. CDR1 and CDR2 (germline): SGHDT, YYEEEE. The CDR3 sequence: CASSSWEVTFF. CDR3 coding DNA: TGTGCCAGCAGCTCTTGGGAGGTAACTTTCTTT.

The V and J genes are TRBV28 and TRBJ1-5; D is ambiguous. The germline V and J ends were trimmed by 2 bases and 5 bases, with 4 bases remaining between them. Per germline, CDR1 MDHEN and CDR2 SYDVKM. The CDR3 is 12 amino acids. This CDR3 reads CASSLVDQPQHF. The CDR3 DNA is TGTGCCAGCAGTTTAGTGGATCAGCCCCAGCATTTT. The full variable domain, with the rest looked up from reference TRBV28 and TRBJ1-5, is DVKVTQSSRYLVKRTGEKVFLECVQDMDHENMFWYRQDPGLGLRLIYFSYDVKMKEKGDIPEGYSVSREKKERFSLILESASTNQTSMYLCASSLVDQPQHFGDGTRLSIL.

The chain carries TRBV7-2 and TRBJ1-2, with TRBD1 as a possible D gene (5 bases). Trimming shortened V by 5 bases and J by 3 bases, and 16 bases separated the two germline ends. In germline, CDR1 is SGHTA, CDR2 FQGNSA. The CDR3 is 15 residues long. The CDR3 coding sequence is TGTGCCAGCAGCCGTAACTGGGGGAACGACTATGGCTACACCTTC. Translating gives CASSRNWGNDYGYTF.